The 10 T cell receptor beta chains in this list originate from one sample, sequenced in a study of Ad26.COV2.S vaccination and SARS-CoV-2 variants. Treatment given: 15 to 20 received Ad26.COV2.S at low or high dose, single or two shots; five or six received placebo; per-sample allocation not given. Vaccine and placebo recipients were sampled on day 63 after the first injection. Measured with immunoSEQ multiplex PCR; TCRdb has only the in-frame clones, and not every one. Seen here are around 450,000 clones, more than 80% observed once, and the top ten hold less than 15%. The material was peripheral blood, obtained in a trial of Ad26.COV2.S vaccine versus placebo. These receptors came from a person between 18 and 59 years old who received the Ad26.COV2.S COVID-19 vaccine or a placebo.

The DNA of the CDR3 is TGTGCCAGCACCTCATCCCTTACAGATCCGTTCAACACCGGGGAGCTGTTTTTT. It translates to CASTSSLTDPFNTGELFF. This chain uses TRBV7-9 with TRBJ2-2, with unresolved D. V was cut by 7 bases and J by 2 bases, with 23 bases left in between. CDR1 SEHNR and CDR2 FQNEAQ come from the germline V gene (reference sequence). The CDR3 totals 18 residues. The complete variable domain, with remaining parts taken from reference TRBV7-9 and TRBJ2-2, reads DTGVSQNPRHKITKRGQNVTFRCDPISEHNRLYWYRQTLGQGPEFLTYFQNEAQLEKSRLLSDRFSAERPKGSFSTLEIQRTEQGDSAMYLCASTSSLTDPFNTGELFFGEGSRLTVL.

The V call is TRBV4-2, the J call TRBJ1-2, with D unresolved. There are 13 residues in the CDR3. The germline CDR1 and CDR2 sequences are LGHNA and YNFKEQ. The V and J ends lost 1 base and 3 bases respectively, with 6 bases between them. The DNA of the CDR3 is TGTGCCAGCAGCCAAGTACTGGACTATGGCTACACCTTC. It codes for CASSQVLDYGYTF.

This clone has a single count. This chain joins TRBV5-1 and TRBJ1-3; no firm D call. The V gene lost 0 bases and the J gene lost 0 bases, with 13 bases spanning the gap. Germline CDR1 and CDR2: SGHRS and YFSETQ. CDR3 length: 17 residues. As DNA, the CDR3 is TGCGCCAGCAGCTTGGGTCCGGGGTCGAGCTCTGGAAACACCATATATTTT. Protein: CASSLGPGSSSGNTIYF.

The chain is built from TRBV7-2 and TRBJ1-4, with D possibly being TRBD1 (6 bases). The germline gives CDR1 SGHTA, CDR2 FQGNSA. CDR3 length: 14 residues. The V and J ends lost 4 bases and 8 bases respectively, with 14 bases between them. CDR3 residues: CASSSQGGTEKLFF. CDR3 in DNA: TGTGCCAGCAGCTCCCAAGGAGGGACAGAAAAACTGTTTTTT.

The J gene is TRBJ2-3, the V gene TRBV7-2; D perhaps matches TRBD2 (6 bases). This CDR3 spans 16 amino acids. Trimming took 1 base from V and 1 from J, leaving 12 bases between them. CDR1 and CDR2 (germline): SGHTA, FQGNSA. DNA for the CDR3: TGTGCCAGCAGCTTAGTCGGGGGAGGAGGCACAGATACGCAGTATTTT. It specifies CASSLVGGGGTDTQYF. The whole variable domain, filled in from reference TRBV7-2 and TRBJ2-3, reads GAGVSQSPSNKVTEKGKDVELRCDPISGHTALYWYRQSLGQGLEFLIYFQGNSAPDKSGLPSDRFSAERTGGSVSTLTIQRTQQEDSAVYLCASSLVGGGGTDTQYFGPGTRLTVL.

For the CDR3, the DNA is TGTGCCAGCAGTTCTCCAGCCGACAAAGATGGCTCTGGGGCCAACGTCCTGACTTTC. Translated: CASSSPADKDGSGANVLTF. V gene TRBV27 combines with J gene TRBJ2-6; D not resolved. The CDR3 length is 19 residues. Trimming left V 4 bases short and J 0 bases short, with 19 bases between. Per the germline V gene, CDR1 is MNHEY and CDR2 is SMNVEV (reference sequence).

The V gene is TRBV18, the J gene TRBJ2-1; a weak D match, TRBD1 (6 bases). The germline V and J ends were trimmed by 1 base and 4 bases, with 14 bases remaining between them. There are 16 residues in the CDR3. Looked up from germline, CDR1 is KGHSH and CDR2 is LQKENI. CDR3 region: CASSPRGPGAYNEQFF. DNA of the CDR3: TGTGCCAGCTCACCACGGGGGCCAGGTGCGTACAATGAGCAGTTCTTC.

The gene calls are TRBV11-2 and TRBJ2-5; possible D gene TRBD2, 6 bases. This CDR3 has 14 residues. The V and J ends lost 7 bases and 5 bases respectively, with 17 bases between them. Germline CDR1 reads SGHAT; CDR2 reads FQNNGV. CDR3 coding DNA: TGTGCCAGCAACCCGACTAGTTCTGTGGAGACCCAGTACTTC. Translation gives CASNPTSSVETQYF. Filled out from reference TRBV11-2 and TRBJ2-5, the complete variable domain reads EAGVAQSPRYKIIEKRQSVAFWCNPISGHATLYWYQQILGQGPKLLIQFQNNGVVDDSQLPKDRFSAERLKGVDSTLKIQPAKLEDSAVYLCASNPTSSVETQYFGPGTRLLVL.

This clone was detected only once. The chain recombines TRBV2 with TRBJ2-1; D uncertain. The CDR3 has 11 amino acids. Deletions cut 3 bases from V and 5 bases from J, with 2 bases between. From germline, CDR1 is SNHLY and CDR2 FYNNEI. CDR3 in DNA: TGTGCCAGCAGTGACAACAATGAGCAGTTCTTC. Residues: CASSDNNEQFF.

V gene TRBV9 combines with J gene TRBJ2-2; 13 nucleotides align to TRBD2. This CDR3 has 16 residues. Germline V lookup: CDR1 SGDLS, CDR2 YYNGEE. Germline trimming cut 3 bases from V and 7 bases from J; bases unmatched to any gene: 6. CDR3: CASSAGLAGVDGELFF. The CDR3 DNA sequence: TGTGCCAGCAGCGCCGGACTAGCGGGAGTTGACGGGGAGCTGTTTTTT.